A single sample gave rise to the 28 T cell receptor beta chains below, sequenced in a study of cytomegalovirus exposure and HLA in healthy donors. Amplification used 60 Vbeta primers and 13 Jbeta primers. Data came from immunoSEQ multiplex PCR; TCRdb stores just in-frame clones and leaves some out. The sample shows under 150,000 clones, roughly 79% of them seen only once. The sample consisted of PBMCs. Source of these receptors: a boy aged 2-15 years in good health and CMV-seronegative.

Only one count was recorded for this clone. The genes are TRBV19 and TRBJ1-1, with D tentatively TRBD1 (6 bases). CDR3 size: 13 residues. Trimming removed 6 bases at V and 4 bases at J, with 12 bases between. From germline, CDR1 is LNHDA and CDR2 SQIVND (reference sequence). CDR3 loop: CASRFRGGTEAFF. CDR3 DNA: TGTGCCAGTAGGTTCAGGGGTGGCACTGAAGCTTTCTTT.

J is TRBJ1-1 and V is TRBV10-2; tentatively, D is TRBD1 (6 bases). Germline CDR1 and CDR2: WSHSY and SAAADI. This CDR3 is 13 amino acids long. The germline V and J ends were trimmed by 6 bases and 7 bases, with 15 bases remaining between them. This CDR3 reads CASRDRDTLEAFF. CDR3 sequence (DNA): TGCGCCAGCAGAGACCGGGACACCCTTGAAGCTTTCTTT.

Only one count was recorded for this clone. V gene TRBV5-1 combines with J gene TRBJ2-3, with 12 nucleotides matching TRBD2. V lost 6 bases and J lost 2; bases outside the gene matches: 7. CDR3 size: 16 residues. From germline, CDR1 is SGHRS and CDR2 YFSETQ. CDR3 loop: CASTRTSGDFTDTQYF. CDR3 sequence (DNA): TGCGCCAGCACCCGGACTAGCGGGGACTTCACAGATACGCAGTATTTT.

This clone was recorded a few times. V usage is TRBV6-6 and J usage is TRBJ2-5; the D gene is possibly TRBD2 (5 bases). CDR1 is MNHNY, CDR2 SVGAGI, per germline (reference sequence). V lost 2 bases and J lost 2, with 15 bases in between. This CDR3 contains 16 residues. The CDR3 DNA is TGTGCCAGCAGTTACCGGGAAGAATCACTACAAGAGACCCAGTACTTC. Translated, it gives CASSYREESLQETQYF.

This chain connects TRBV7-8 to TRBJ2-3; the D gene is possibly TRBD1 (5 bases). CDR3 size: 13 residues. CDR1 is SGHVS, CDR2 FQNEAQ, per germline. Trimming took off 5 bases at V and 6 bases at J, with 12 bases between the two ends. The CDR3 region has the DNA TGTGCCAGCAGCCCAGGGAATGGGGATACGCAGTATTTT. This gives the protein CASSPGNGDTQYF.

The CDR3 DNA reads TGTGCCACCGGGTCGGGTAAGGACACAGATACGCAGTATTTT. It translates to CATGSGKDTDTQYF. The genes are TRBV10-3 and TRBJ2-3; D gene ambiguous. The CDR3 contains 14 residues. V lost 10 bases and J lost 2, with 16 bases in between. Per the germline V gene, CDR1 is ENHRY and CDR2 is SYGVKD.

V and J are TRBV7-9 and TRBJ2-7, with D uncertain. CDR1 SEHNR and CDR2 FQNEAQ come from the germline V gene (reference sequence). The CDR3 is 12 amino acids. V lost 3 bases and J lost 4, with 7 bases in between. The CDR3 loop reads CASSFEVYEQYV. The CDR3 DNA is TGTGCCAGCAGCTTTGAGGTATACGAGCAGTACGTC.

The V call is TRBV28, the J call TRBJ1-1; D is perhaps TRBD1 (6 bases). With 2 bases removed from V and 5 bases from J, the gap between germline ends came to 12 bases. The CDR3 spans 14 residues. In germline, CDR1 is MDHEN, CDR2 SYDVKM. CDR3 loop: CASSLIGGGTEAFF. The CDR3 region has the DNA TGTGCCAGCAGTTTAATAGGGGGAGGGACTGAAGCTTTCTTT.

This clone was counted a single time. The chain couples TRBV15 to TRBJ1-1; D possibly corresponds to TRBD1 (5 bases). Per germline, CDR1 LNHNV and CDR2 YYDKDF (reference sequence). The ends were cut back, 5 bases at V and 5 bases at J, with 12 bases in the middle. The CDR3 sequence is 13 residues long. The CDR3 DNA reads TGTGCCACCAGCGCCCACAGGTCTACTGAAGCTTTCTTT. It is translated as CATSAHRSTEAFF.

This chain links TRBV4-1 with TRBJ1-4; the match to TRBD1 covers 9 bases. The germline V gene encodes CDR1 MGHRA and CDR2 YSYEKL. J gave up 7 bases and V 2 bases, and 2 bases lay outside the gene matches. The CDR3 sequence is 14 residues long. CDR3 in DNA: TGCGCCAGCAGCCAAACAGGGGGCGGTGAAAAACTGTTTTTT. Its translation: CASSQTGGGEKLFF.

The chain joins TRBV7-2 to TRBJ1-2; 9 bases match TRBD1. The V and J ends lost 5 bases and 3 bases, in that order; junction bases with no gene match: 7. Germline V gene lookup returns CDR1 SGHTA and CDR2 FQGNSA. CDR3 length: 15 amino acids. The CDR3 nucleotides are TGTGCCAGCAGCCTCCGGACAGGGGCGGACTATGGCTACACCTTC. It encodes CASSLRTGADYGYTF.

The chain links TRBV29-1 to TRBJ2-1, with no clear D. Trimming stripped 6 bases from V and 5 bases from J, with 14 bases between. Germline V gene sequence: CDR1 SQVTM, CDR2 ANQGSEA. CDR3 size: 13 residues. CDR3 in DNA: TGCAGCGTGAGATCCGAGCTCGACAATGAGCAGTTCTTC. Its translation: CSVRSELDNEQFF.

This clone was seen a single time. J is TRBJ2-2 and V is TRBV9; no clear D. Germline V lookup: CDR1 SGDLS, CDR2 YYNGEE. V was trimmed by 0 bases and J by 2 bases, leaving 8 bases between them. The CDR3 is 15 residues long. In nucleotides, the CDR3 is TGTGCCAGCAGCGTAGGAGTGGTTAACACCGGGGAGCTGTTTTTT. Its protein product is CASSVGVVNTGELFF.

This chain uses TRBV27 with TRBJ1-1; D gene unclear. CDR1 MNHEY and CDR2 SMNVEV come from the germline V gene (reference sequence). V lost 2 bases and J lost 1, with 8 bases in between. This CDR3 region has 14 residues. The CDR3 coding sequence is TGTGCCAGCAGTTTAGGCGCGGGGAACACTGAAGCTTTCTTT. This gives the protein CASSLGAGNTEAFF.

The chain employs TRBV6-5 and TRBJ1-1; a weak D match, TRBD1 (5 bases). Germline V gives CDR1 MNHEY, CDR2 SVGAGI. The CDR3 sequence is 14 residues long. Trimming stripped 2 bases from V and 0 bases from J, with 7 bases between. The CDR3 is CASSYVDMNTEAFF. DNA for the CDR3: TGTGCCAGCAGTTACGTGGACATGAACACTGAAGCTTTCTTT.

This clone turned up a few times. The V gene is TRBV30, the J gene TRBJ2-5, with 9 bases that match TRBD2. Unmatched junction bases numbered 10, after V lost 3 bases and J lost 5 bases. The CDR3 consists of 15 residues. Looked up from germline, CDR1 is GTSNPN and CDR2 is SVGIG (reference sequence). In DNA, the CDR3 is TGTGCCTGGAGCCAGGGACTAGCTGGGAAGGAGACCCAGTACTTC. This codes for CAWSQGLAGKETQYF.

The rearrangement uses TRBV30 and TRBJ2-1; 12 bases fit TRBD1. The CDR3 spans 15 residues. Per the germline V gene, CDR1 is GTSNPN and CDR2 is SVGIG (reference sequence). V lost 2 bases and J lost 7; bases outside the gene matches: 6. The CDR3 here is CAWSLGTGGGNEQFF. The CDR3 DNA is TGTGCCTGGAGTCTGGGGACAGGGGGCGGGAATGAGCAGTTCTTC.

The chain carries TRBV5-5 and TRBJ2-7; a possible D gene is TRBD1 (5 bases). This CDR3 has 17 amino acids. V was cut by 0 bases and J by 2 bases, with 18 bases left in between. CDR1 and CDR2 (germline): SGHKS, YYEKEE (reference sequence). In nucleotides, the CDR3 is TGTGCCAGCAGCTTGGGGGTACCTTCAGGGTACCCCTACGAGCAGTACTTC. Its translation: CASSLGVPSGYPYEQYF. The whole variable domain, filled in from reference TRBV5-5 and TRBJ2-7, reads DAGVTQSPTHLIKTRGQQVTLRCSPISGHKSVSWYQQVLGQGPQFIFQYYEKEERGRGNFPDRFSARQFPNYSSELNVNALLLGDSALYLCASSLGVPSGYPYEQYFGPGTRLTVT.

With respect to this clone: The same CDR3 can be traced to other DNA sequences in this sample. In DNA form, the CDR3 reads TGTGCCAGCAGCTTGGACAGGCTTAATGAAAAACTGTTTTTT. Protein product: CASSLDRLNEKLFF. The V gene is TRBV7-6, the J gene TRBJ1-4; 7 positions agree with TRBD1. The germline CDR1 and CDR2 sequences are SGHVS and FNYEAQ. The CDR3 runs to 14 residues. With 3 bases clipped from V and 4 bases from J, the junction kept 2 bases outside the gene matches.

The table lists this clone with a few counts. The chain couples TRBV10-3 to TRBJ2-7, with TRBD2 identical over 13 bases. This CDR3 has 14 amino acids. With 6 bases clipped from V and 4 bases from J, the junction kept 3 bases outside the gene matches. The V gene's germline CDR1 is ENHRY and CDR2 SYGVKD. CDR3 sequence (DNA): TGTGCCATCAGGAGGACTAGCGGGGGATACGAGCAGTACTTC. This encodes CAIRRTSGGYEQYF.

The table lists this clone with a count of one. The gene calls are TRBV11-2 and TRBJ2-1; D call uncertain. Germline V CDR1 and CDR2: SGHAT, FQNNGV. Trimming left V 2 bases short and J 2 bases short, with 7 bases between. CDR3 length: 14 residues. The CDR3 region is CASSLRPAYNEQFF. DNA of the CDR3: TGTGCCAGCAGCTTACGTCCCGCCTACAATGAGCAGTTCTTC.

Within the sample, this clone is medium-sized. The rearrangement links TRBV6-4 to TRBJ2-3; D might be TRBD2 (6 bases). This CDR3 contains 15 residues. Trimming left V 5 bases short and J 2 bases short, with 14 bases between. Per the germline V gene, CDR1 is MRHNA and CDR2 is SNTAGT. The chain's CDR3 is CASSKTRLYTDTQYF. The DNA of the CDR3 is TGTGCCAGCAGTAAGACTAGACTGTACACAGATACGCAGTATTTT.

This clone was seen a handful of times. This chain links TRBV18 with TRBJ1-2, with 8 bases fitting TRBD1. Germline CDR1 reads KGHSH; CDR2 reads LQKENI. The CDR3 has 15 amino acids. V was clipped by 6 bases and J by 3 bases; unmatched bases: 9. CDR3 sequence: CASSPTVTGDYGYTF. CDR3 bases: TGTGCCAGCTCCCCCACGGTGACAGGGGACTATGGCTACACCTTC.

V gene TRBV15 combines with J gene TRBJ2-3; TRBD2 agrees at 13 bases. CDR3 size: 20 residues. The germline CDR1 and CDR2 sequences are LNHNV and YYDKDF (reference sequence). Trimming removed 0 bases from V and 2 bases from J; junction bases left unmatched: 11. The CDR3: CATSRDDGTSGIYYTDTQYF. Here the CDR3 DNA reads TGTGCCACCAGCAGAGATGATGGGACTAGCGGGATTTACTACACAGATACGCAGTATTTT.

The chain combines TRBV5-5 with TRBJ1-2; D may be TRBD1 (5 bases). The CDR3 is made up of 13 amino acids. The V end was cut by 0 bases, the J end by 3 bases, with 6 bases between. CDR1 and CDR2 (germline): SGHKS, YYEKEE (reference sequence). CDR3 nucleotide sequence: TGTGCCAGCAGCTTGGGGGGGGACTATGGCTACACCTTC. This sequence encodes CASSLGGDYGYTF.

The gene calls are TRBV2 and TRBJ2-7, with a possible D match to TRBD1 (6 bases). Germline lookup yields CDR1 SNHLY and CDR2 FYNNEI. The V gene lost 3 bases and the J gene lost 3 bases, with 15 bases spanning the gap. The CDR3 spans 15 residues. CDR3 DNA sequence: TGTGCCAGCAGTGACCTGGAAACAGGGATCTACGAGCAGTACGTC. It is translated as CASSDLETGIYEQYV.

This sequence joins TRBV9 and TRBJ1-4, with D perhaps matching TRBD1 (6 bases). The CDR3 totals 15 residues. Trimming shortened V by 2 bases and J by 1 base, and 9 bases separated the two germline ends. Germline assignment: CDR1 SGDLS and CDR2 YYNGEE. CDR3 nucleotides: TGTGCCAGCAGCGTTACAGGGCTAACTAATGAAAAACTGTTTTTT. Its protein is CASSVTGLTNEKLFF.

This clone was found a few times. The chain employs TRBV6-6 and TRBJ1-4; TRBD1 aligns across 7 bases. The CDR3 runs 12 residues. The V segment lost 6 bases and the J segment 8 bases; nucleotides outside the gene matches: 3. CDR1 and CDR2 from the germline V gene are MNHNY and SVGAGI (reference sequence). The CDR3 nucleotides are TGTGCCAGCAGCCACAGGGGAGAAAAACTGTTTTTT. It specifies CASSHRGEKLFF.